This passage covers 31 T cell receptor beta chains from one sample sequenced in a study of blood T cell repertoires in COVID-19. This table comes from immunoSEQ multiplex PCR, and its TCRdb copy is limited to in-frame clones, with some not included. Of 130,000 to 150,000 clones in the sample, roughly 87% were seen once. The sequencing input was peripheral blood. The receptors shown here come from a man in his 70s with acute or convalescent COVID-19.

A single count supports this clone. The V and J genes are TRBV19 and TRBJ1-1, with a tentative D call TRBD1 (5 bases). Germline CDR1 reads LNHDA; CDR2 reads SQIVND (reference sequence). This CDR3 has 15 amino acids. The V gene lost 5 bases and the J gene lost 4 bases, with 17 bases spanning the gap. The CDR3 nucleotides are TGTGCCAGTAGTCTCCAGGGTCAGGGTGTCACTGAAGCTTTCTTT. It yields the protein CASSLQGQGVTEAFF. The variable domain in full, completed from reference TRBV19 and TRBJ1-1, reads DGGITQSPKYLFRKEGQNVTLSCEQNLNHDAMYWYRQDPGQGLRLIYYSQIVNDFQKGDIAEGYSVSREKKESFPLTVTSAQKNPTAFYLCASSLQGQGVTEAFFGQGTRLTVV.

Worth noting for this clone: The same CDR3 can be traced to other DNA sequences in this sample. V is TRBV5-6 and J is TRBJ2-5; 7 positions agree with TRBD1. The CDR3 contains 13 residues. With V trimmed by 3 bases and J by 4 bases, 3 bases remained unmatched. Germline CDR1 is SGHDT and CDR2 is YYEEEE. CDR3 sequence reads: CASSSTGVETQYF. CDR3 nucleotides: TGTGCCAGCAGCTCTACAGGGGTAGAGACCCAGTACTTC.

The chain joins TRBV6-5 to TRBJ1-2, with D tentatively TRBD1 (6 bases). CDR1 MNHEY and CDR2 SVGAGI come from the germline V gene. V dropped 5 bases and J dropped 4 bases, with 14 bases sitting between them. This CDR3 is 14 amino acids long. CDR3: CASSRGAALYGYTF. In DNA, the CDR3 is TGTGCCAGCAGTCGGGGGGCCGCCCTCTATGGCTACACCTTC.

The chain joins TRBV25-1 to TRBJ1-5; TRBD1 aligns across 10 bases. CDR1 MGHDK and CDR2 SYGVNS come from the germline V gene. V lost 3 bases, J lost 5 bases, and 7 bases stayed unmatched. There are 16 residues in the CDR3. The DNA of the CDR3 is TGTGCCAGCAGTGACGCGCGGGACAGGGGCTATCAGCCCCAGCATTTT. This translates into CASSDARDRGYQPQHF.

This chain links TRBV4-2 with TRBJ2-5; TRBD2 agrees at 7 bases. Germline-derived CDR1 and CDR2 are LGHNA and YNFKEQ. J gave up 4 bases and V 0 bases, and 23 bases lay outside the gene matches. The CDR3 runs to 21 residues. The CDR3 here is CASSQESFVRSAGDLRETQYF. In nucleotides, the CDR3 is TGTGCCAGCAGCCAAGAAAGTTTTGTGAGGAGCGCGGGAGATTTGAGAGAGACCCAGTACTTC.

CDR3 DNA sequence: TGTGCCAGTAGTATAGAAACTTTAGGGGGCGTTAGCACAGATACGCAGTATTTT. The encoded protein is CASSIETLGGVSTDTQYF. V is TRBV19 and J is TRBJ2-3, with TRBD1 identical over 7 bases. Trimming cost V 0 bases and J 0 bases; bases outside gene matches: 9. The CDR3 runs 18 residues. Germline CDR1 reads LNHDA; CDR2 reads SQIVND (reference sequence). Drawing the rest from reference TRBV19 and TRBJ2-3, the complete variable domain is DGGITQSPKYLFRKEGQNVTLSCEQNLNHDAMYWYRQDPGQGLRLIYYSQIVNDFQKGDIAEGYSVSREKKESFPLTVTSAQKNPTAFYLCASSIETLGGVSTDTQYFGPGTRLTVL.

There are a few counts of this clone. The CDR3 reads CASSIDRGNEAFF. DNA of the CDR3: TGTGCCAGTAGTATAGATCGGGGGAATGAAGCTTTCTTT. The chain couples TRBV19 to TRBJ1-1; D possibly corresponds to TRBD1 (5 bases). The V end lost 0 bases, the J end lost 7 bases, and 9 bases lay between the germline ends. Germline CDR1 and CDR2: LNHDA and SQIVND (reference sequence). CDR3 size: 13 residues.

The V gene is TRBV5-8, the J gene TRBJ2-7; 8 nucleotides align to TRBD1. This CDR3 comprises 14 residues. V was clipped by 2 bases and J by 4 bases; unmatched bases: 5. The germline CDR1 and CDR2 sequences are SGHTS and YDEGEE. CDR3 bases: TGTGCCAGCAGCTTTCAGGGGGCTCTTTACGAGCAGTACTTC. Translating gives CASSFQGALYEQYF.

As regards this clone: Other DNA variants within this sample encode the same CDR3. The chain recombines TRBV5-1 with TRBJ2-3; 11 nucleotides agree with TRBD1. CDR1 is SGHRS and CDR2 is YFSETQ in the germline V gene. This CDR3 is 15 amino acids long. Trimming removed 4 bases from V and 3 bases from J; junction bases left unmatched: 4. CDR3 in amino acids: CASSPGTGGTDTQYF. The CDR3, as DNA: TGCGCCAGCAGCCCCGGGACAGGGGGGACAGATACGCAGTATTTT.

The V call is TRBV18, the J call TRBJ1-2, with 7 bases matching TRBD1. Germline V lookup: CDR1 KGHSH, CDR2 LQKENI. This CDR3 has 15 amino acids. The V and J ends lost 2 bases and 0 bases, in that order; junction bases with no gene match: 3. In DNA, the CDR3 is TGTGCCAGCTCACCAGGGGACAGACCTAACTATGGCTACACCTTC. Amino acid sequence: CASSPGDRPNYGYTF.

This sequence joins TRBV2 and TRBJ2-6; 8 positions match TRBD1. The germline V gene encodes CDR1 SNHLY and CDR2 FYNNEI. The J segment lost 0 bases and the V segment lost 7 bases, leaving 5 bases of the junction unmatched. The CDR3 has 16 residues. CDR3 nucleotides: TGTGCCAGCACGGGACAGGACAGCTCTGGGGCCAACGTCCTGACTTTC. Its protein is CASTGQDSSGANVLTF.

This rearrangement joins TRBV6-5 to TRBJ1-1; TRBD1 aligns across 7 bases. J was trimmed by 10 bases and V by 4 bases; bases with no gene match: 18. CDR3 length: 16 amino acids. CDR1 and CDR2 from the germline V gene are MNHEY and SVGAGI. The DNA for the CDR3 is TGTGCCAGCAGTTCCTTCCGAGGACAGGACCTTCGAGGAGCTTTCTTT. It codes for CASSSFRGQDLRGAFF.

The chain employs TRBV4-1 and TRBJ1-2; perhaps TRBD1 as D (6 bases). The germline V gene has CDR1 MGHRA and CDR2 YSYEKL. V lost 5 bases and J 1 base, leaving 20 bases between the germline ends. This CDR3 contains 17 residues. CDR3 residues: CASSGGFWDKFNYGYTF. The CDR3 DNA is TGCGCCAGCAGCGGGGGATTTTGGGACAAATTTAACTATGGCTACACCTTC.

This clone was observed a few times. This rearrangement joins TRBV12-3 or TRBV12-4 to TRBJ1-3; possibly TRBD1 for D (5 bases). The CDR3 loop spans 13 amino acids. V was trimmed by 5 bases and J by 0 bases, leaving 5 bases between them. The CDR3 protein is CASSRGSGNTIYF. The CDR3 nucleotides are TGTGCCAGCAGTAGGGGCTCTGGAAACACCATATATTTT.

The chain joins TRBV7-9 to TRBJ1-1; TRBD1 agrees at 7 bases. The CDR3 spans 16 residues. Looked up from germline, CDR1 is SEHNR and CDR2 is FQNEAQ (reference sequence). Trimming at V came to 5 bases and at J to 5 bases, leaving 14 bases not matched to a gene. CDR3 bases: TGTGCCAGCAGCATCCCCGTTGACAGGGCGGGGACTGAAGCTTTCTTT. Encoded protein: CASSIPVDRAGTEAFF. The full variable domain, in which reference TRBV7-9 and TRBJ1-1 provide the parts outside the CDR3, is DTGVSQNPRHKITKRGQNVTFRCDPISEHNRLYWYRQTLGQGPEFLTYFQNEAQLEKSRLLSDRFSAERPKGSFSTLEIQRTEQGDSAMYLCASSIPVDRAGTEAFFGQGTRLTVV.

This chain joins TRBV5-8 and TRBJ1-1; no reliable D call. Trimming took 0 bases from V and 5 from J, leaving 11 bases between them. The length of the CDR3 is 14 residues. Germline V gene sequence: CDR1 SGHTS, CDR2 YDEGEE. The CDR3 loop reads CASSLETGRTEAFF. CDR3 coding DNA: TGTGCCAGCAGCTTGGAGACGGGGAGAACTGAAGCTTTCTTT.

The chain carries TRBV3-1 (or the pseudogene TRBV3-2) and TRBJ1-6, with 9 bases that match TRBD1. In germline, CDR1 is LGHDT, CDR2 YNNKEL (reference sequence). The CDR3 runs to 15 residues. V gave up 4 bases and J gave up 10 bases; unmatched junction bases: 8. CDR3 nucleotide sequence: TGTGCCAGCAGCCGAACCGGGACAGGGAACTCACCCCTCCACTTT. Its protein is CASSRTGTGNSPLHF.

The CDR3 sequence: CASSPRDRGDQPQHF. DNA for the CDR3: TGTGCCAGTAGCCCCAGGGACAGGGGGGATCAGCCCCAGCATTTT. V gene TRBV19 combines with J gene TRBJ1-5, with 11 bases fitting TRBD1. This CDR3 contains 15 residues. The V segment lost 6 bases and the J segment 5 bases; nucleotides outside the gene matches: 6. Germline values: CDR1 LNHDA, CDR2 SQIVND (reference sequence).

This rearrangement joins TRBV27 to TRBJ2-6; D is perhaps TRBD1 (6 bases). Germline CDR1 is MNHEY and CDR2 is SMNVEV (reference sequence). Trimming pared 6 bases from V and 2 bases from J, leaving 11 bases between. The CDR3 length is 15 residues. CDR3 in amino acids: CASSRNRAGANVLTF. The CDR3 nucleotides read TGTGCCAGCAGCCGAAACAGGGCTGGGGCCAACGTCCTGACTTTC.

The rearrangement uses TRBV6-1 and TRBJ1-4; TRBD1 matches 11 bases. This CDR3 spans 16 amino acids. Germline-derived CDR1 and CDR2 are MNHNS and SASEGT. V was clipped by 2 bases and J by 5 bases; unmatched bases: 4. CDR3 in amino acids: CASSEWGQGENEKLFF. Here the CDR3 DNA reads TGTGCCAGCAGTGAATGGGGACAGGGGGAAAATGAAAAACTGTTTTTT.

The chain combines TRBV18 with TRBJ1-6; unclear D gene. The V end was cut by 0 bases, the J end by 9 bases, with 9 bases between. This CDR3 is 14 amino acids long. The V gene's germline CDR1 is KGHSH and CDR2 LQKENI. CDR3 loop: CASSPPKLVSPLHF. CDR3 in DNA: TGTGCCAGCTCACCACCGAAATTAGTTTCACCCCTCCACTTT.

The chain recombines TRBV19 with TRBJ1-5; the D is unclear. Germline CDR1 is LNHDA and CDR2 is SQIVND (reference sequence). V was cut by 4 bases and J by 0 bases, with 10 bases left in between. The CDR3 spans 15 residues. CDR3 DNA sequence: TGTGCCAGTAGTACCCTTGGCGGTAGCAATCAGCCCCAGCATTTT. This codes for CASSTLGGSNQPQHF.

This clone was picked up one time. The gene calls are TRBV11-2 and TRBJ2-7, with 9 bases fitting TRBD1. The CDR3 is 14 amino acids. The germline V gene has CDR1 SGHAT and CDR2 FQNNGV. J gave up 4 bases and V 4 bases, and 5 bases lay outside the gene matches. The CDR3 region is CASSSTGGGYEQYF. CDR3 nucleotides: TGTGCCAGCAGCTCTACAGGGGGCGGATACGAGCAGTACTTC.

The chain couples TRBV27 to TRBJ2-1; 8 bases agree with TRBD2. Per germline, CDR1 MNHEY and CDR2 SMNVEV (reference sequence). CDR3 length equals 17 residues. V shed 3 bases, J shed 3 bases, and the junction held 10 bases outside the gene matches. CDR3: CASSFSGGAGIYNEQFF. The CDR3 region has the DNA TGTGCCAGCAGTTTTTCGGGGGGGGCTGGCATCTACAATGAGCAGTTCTTC.

This rearrangement joins TRBV7-2 to TRBJ1-1; D is ambiguous. Trimming cost V 2 bases and J 3 bases, with 13 bases left between them. This CDR3 has 15 residues. The germline gives CDR1 SGHTA, CDR2 FQGNSA. The CDR3 nucleotides read TGTGCCAGCAGCTTACTGAGGGTCGGGTACACTGAAGCTTTCTTT. Its translation: CASSLLRVGYTEAFF.

The genes are TRBV9 and TRBJ2-2; tentatively, D is TRBD1 (6 bases). Trimming took off 3 bases at V and 7 bases at J, with 7 bases between the two ends. Germline CDR1 is SGDLS and CDR2 is YYNGEE. This CDR3 has 12 amino acids. CDR3 DNA sequence: TGTGCCAGCAGCGCAGGGGTCGGGGAGCTGTTTTTT. Translated: CASSAGVGELFF.

The chain joins TRBV3-1 (or the pseudogene TRBV3-2) to TRBJ1-4, with 11 bases fitting TRBD1. In germline, CDR1 is LGHDT, CDR2 YNNKEL (reference sequence). V lost 0 bases, J lost 8 bases, and 2 bases stayed unmatched. This CDR3 comprises 15 residues. The DNA for the CDR3 is TGTGCCAGCAGCCAAGACCGGACAGGGGGCGAAAAACTGTTTTTT. Translated: CASSQDRTGGEKLFF.

This clone was observed a few times. The V and J genes are TRBV12-3 or TRBV12-4 and TRBJ1-2; D perhaps matches TRBD1 (5 bases). The CDR3 covers 12 residues. Deletions cut 7 bases from V and 1 base from J, with 7 bases between. The CDR3 reads CASKDSNYGYTF. The DNA of the CDR3 is TGTGCCAGCAAAGACAGTAACTATGGCTACACCTTC.

This rearrangement joins TRBV25-1 to TRBJ2-7; 7 bases map to TRBD1. J was trimmed by 2 bases and V by 6 bases; bases with no gene match: 7. From germline, CDR1 is MGHDK and CDR2 SYGVNS. CDR3 length: 14 residues. CDR3 sequence reads: CASSPDRDPYEQYF. CDR3 nucleotide sequence: TGTGCCAGCAGCCCTGACAGGGACCCCTACGAGCAGTACTTC.

The chain joins TRBV6-6 to TRBJ1-1; 9 bases map to TRBD1. The CDR3 covers 15 residues. V lost 6 bases, J lost 4 bases, and 9 bases stayed unmatched. Germline assignment: CDR1 MNHNY and CDR2 SVGAGI (reference sequence). Here the CDR3 DNA reads TGTGCCAGCAGGGGGGGGACAGGGATGTCCACTGAAGCTTTCTTT. This translates into CASRGGTGMSTEAFF.

The genes are TRBV20-1 and TRBJ2-3, with 9 bases lining up with TRBD2. The germline CDR1 and CDR2 sequences are DFQATT and SNEGSKA (reference sequence). The CDR3 contains 14 residues. Trimming took 3 bases from V and 6 from J; bases not matched to a gene: 7. CDR3 nucleotide sequence: TGCAGTGCTAGTACGGCGGGGGGGCCCGATACGCAGTATTTT. It specifies CSASTAGGPDTQYF.